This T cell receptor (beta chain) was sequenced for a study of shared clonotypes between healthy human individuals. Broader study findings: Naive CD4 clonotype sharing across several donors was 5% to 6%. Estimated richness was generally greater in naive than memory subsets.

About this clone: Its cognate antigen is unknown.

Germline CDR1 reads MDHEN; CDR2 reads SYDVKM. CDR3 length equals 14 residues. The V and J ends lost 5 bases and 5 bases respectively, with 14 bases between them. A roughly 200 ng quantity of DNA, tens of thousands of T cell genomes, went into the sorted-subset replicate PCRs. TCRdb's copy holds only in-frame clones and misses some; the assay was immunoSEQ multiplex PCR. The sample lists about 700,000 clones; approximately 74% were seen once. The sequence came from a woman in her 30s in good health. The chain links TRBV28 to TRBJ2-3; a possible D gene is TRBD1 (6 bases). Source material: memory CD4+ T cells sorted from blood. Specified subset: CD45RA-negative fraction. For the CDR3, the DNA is TGTGCCAGCAGTGGTCGAGGGGGTGTAGATACGCAGTATTTT. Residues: CASSGRGGVDTQYF.